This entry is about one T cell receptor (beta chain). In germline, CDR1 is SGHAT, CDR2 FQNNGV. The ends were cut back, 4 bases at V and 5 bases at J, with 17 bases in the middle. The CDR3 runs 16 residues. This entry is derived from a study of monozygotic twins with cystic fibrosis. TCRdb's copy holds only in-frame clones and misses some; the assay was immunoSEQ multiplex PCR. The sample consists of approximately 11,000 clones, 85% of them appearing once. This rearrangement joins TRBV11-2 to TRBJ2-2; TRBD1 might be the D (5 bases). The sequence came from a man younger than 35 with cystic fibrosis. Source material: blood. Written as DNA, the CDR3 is TGTGCCAGCAGCTCTCCGGGCAGGGTGGGAACCGGGGAGCTGTTTTTT. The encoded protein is CASSSPGRVGTGELFF.